This T cell receptor (beta chain) was obtained from a study of blood T cells in healthy people across ages. Overall study findings and caveats: Long-lived and aged donors differed, with more naive CD4+ cells and higher diversity in the long-lived. Age showed a roughly linear inverse relationship with TCR beta diversity per million T cells. Diversity of TCR beta correlated strongly with naive T cell percentage.

Through a sample-barcoded 5' primer and a J-beta primer mix, a second PCR was run for roughly 7 to 11 cycles. TCRdb re-analysed the 5' RACE reads in MiXCR, keeping a single row per CDR3 protein. The sample carries about 830,000 distinct CDR3 sequences, 55% to 65% recorded once. This clonotype was picked up one time. What it binds is not known. Extraction of total RNA produced a minimum of 5 micrograms from each sample. CDR3 length: 14 residues. Germline V gives CDR1 SGHTA, CDR2 FQGNSA. V lost 3 bases and J 5 bases, leaving 12 bases between the germline ends. The material sequenced was blood. The receptor's source is a man under 40 in good health. The chain has TRBV7-2 and TRBJ2-3, with D perhaps assigned TRBD1 or TRBD2 (5 bases each). Here the CDR3 reads CASSFLRDQDTQYF. The CDR3 region has the DNA TGTGCCAGCAGCTTCCTCCGGGACCAAGATACGCAGTATTTT.